This T cell receptor (beta chain) is drawn from a study of cytomegalovirus exposure and HLA in healthy donors. The CDR3 length is 15 residues. Germline CDR1 reads MNHEY; CDR2 reads SMNVEV (reference sequence). The V and J ends lost 8 bases and 7 bases respectively, with 21 bases between them. Comment on this clone: Its antigen remains unidentified.

General study findings and limits: Sequencing probably produced one cluster of sequence variants that were highly shared. Relative to equally common others, HLA-associated TCR beta chains showed greater clonal expansion in a later analysis. One variant, a missense change in DCLRE1C, was linked in a later analysis to TCR beta V- and J-gene trimming.

13 Jbeta primers and 60 Vbeta primers were used for the PCR. Profiled with immunoSEQ multiplex PCR; TCRdb holds only in-frame clones, not every one. The table has more than 150,000 clones, 75% to 90% seen once; the top ten hold around 1.4%. The V and J genes are TRBV27 and TRBJ1-5, with a possible D match to TRBD1 (5 bases). What was sequenced was PBMCs. This TCR was recovered from a woman under 30 in good health and CMV-seronegative. CDR3 in DNA: TGTGCCAGCTCGTCATGGGGGGAGGGCAGGCAGCCCCAGCATTTT. It codes for CASSSWGEGRQPQHF.